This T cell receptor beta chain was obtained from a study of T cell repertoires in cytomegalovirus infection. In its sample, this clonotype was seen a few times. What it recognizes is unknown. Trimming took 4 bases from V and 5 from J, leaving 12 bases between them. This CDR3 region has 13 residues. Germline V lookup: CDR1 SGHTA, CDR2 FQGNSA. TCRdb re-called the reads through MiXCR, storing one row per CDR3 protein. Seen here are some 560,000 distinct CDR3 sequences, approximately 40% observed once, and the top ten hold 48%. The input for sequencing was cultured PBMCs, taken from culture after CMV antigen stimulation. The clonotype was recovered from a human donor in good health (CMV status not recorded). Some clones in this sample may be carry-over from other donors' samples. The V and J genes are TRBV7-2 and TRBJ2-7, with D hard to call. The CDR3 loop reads CASSSPYIDEQYF. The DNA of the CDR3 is TGTGCCAGCAGCTCCCCCTACATTGACGAGCAGTACTTC.